This T cell receptor beta chain appears in the sequencing data of a study of T-cell memory formation after mild COVID-19. The germline CDR1 and CDR2 sequences are SEHNR and FQNEAQ (reference sequence). CDR3 length equals 14 residues. V lost 6 bases to trimming and J lost 3 bases, with 12 bases between them. TCRdb ran MiXCR on the 5' RACE reads and lists one entry per CDR3 protein. The top ten clones hold around 8.7% of a sample with about 430,000 distinct CDR3 sequences, approximately 24% of them seen once. This clonotype occurred a few times. Material: PBMCs or a T cell subset sorted from them (not recorded which). This receptor was taken from an adult woman who had mild COVID-19 (a few samples of this study predate the infection). Cell type and time point are not known. The rearrangement uses TRBV7-9 and TRBJ2-1; D is perhaps TRBD1 or TRBD2 (6 bases each). This CDR3 reads CASRQRGDYNEQFF. As DNA, the CDR3 is TGTGCCAGCAGGCAGAGGGGGGACTACAATGAGCAGTTCTTC.